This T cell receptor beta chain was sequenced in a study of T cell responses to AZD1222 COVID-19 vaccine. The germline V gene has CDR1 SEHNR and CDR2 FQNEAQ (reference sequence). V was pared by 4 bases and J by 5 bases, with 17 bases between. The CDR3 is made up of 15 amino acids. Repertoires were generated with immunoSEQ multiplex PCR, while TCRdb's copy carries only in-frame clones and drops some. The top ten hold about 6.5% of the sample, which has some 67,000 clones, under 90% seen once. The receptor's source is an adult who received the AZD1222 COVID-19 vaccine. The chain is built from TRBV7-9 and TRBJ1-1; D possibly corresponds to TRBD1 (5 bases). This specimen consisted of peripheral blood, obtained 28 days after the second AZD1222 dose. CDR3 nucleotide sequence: TGTGCCAGCAGCTCCAGGCAGGGCGGAGGAACTGAAGCTTTCTTT. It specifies CASSSRQGGGTEAFF.